This record covers a single TCR beta chain. Its matching antigen is unknown. Sampled blood was obtained at baseline, cycle 4 day 1, and cycle 7 day 1. Here immunoSEQ multiplex PCR was the method, and the copy in TCRdb shows in-frame clones only, minus some. The data hold roughly 70,000 clones, with around 89% observed a single time. This record comes from a study of OX40 agonist ivuxolimab in advanced cancers. About the research overall: A mean age of approximately 64 years, range roughly 23 to 85, was recorded, and roughly 80% were male. Study observations and caveats: Partly responding patients at 0.1-3.0 mg/kg showed some of the smallest clonal expansion. The work left the antigen specificity of expanded peripheral T cells undetermined.

The CDR3 consists of 14 residues. CDR1 is KGHSH and CDR2 is LQKENI in the germline V gene. V gave up 6 bases and J gave up 5 bases, with 16 bases separating them. The gene calls are TRBV18 and TRBJ2-5; perhaps D is TRBD1 or TRBD2 (5 bases each). Sequences were derived from CD4+ or CD8+ T cells sorted from blood, sampled in a trial of the OX40 agonist ivuxolimab. The sequence was collected from an adult with an advanced solid tumor such as melanoma, head and neck, liver or kidney cancer. The DNA for the CDR3 is TGTGCCAGCTCGCCCGGGACGCCAGTTGAGACCCAGTACTTC. As protein: CASSPGTPVETQYF. Looking up the rest from reference TRBV18 and TRBJ2-5 gives the full variable domain: NAGVMQNPRHLVRRRGQEARLRCSPMKGHSHVYWYRQLPEEGLKFMVYLQKENIIDESGMPKERFSAEFPKEGPSILRIQQVVRGDSAAYFCASSPGTPVETQYFGPGTRLLVL.